The following is a T cell receptor (beta chain) sequence with its context. Germline V gives CDR1 MNHNY, CDR2 SVGAGI (reference sequence). V lost 5 bases to trimming and J lost 0 bases, with 17 bases between them. The CDR3 is 18 residues long. This entry is derived from a study of blood T cell repertoires in COVID-19. Study background: Sites across the United States, Italy and Spain contributed samples from acute and convalescent COVID-19. PBMCs, B-cell-depleted T cells, or T cells provided the cDNA or gDNA that made up the material.

Original analysis: For nucleated cells, counts were estimated from reference gene primer amplification. TCRdb keeps only in-frame clones here, not all; method: immunoSEQ multiplex PCR. V, J and clone size are those of that table, while D and trimming were read from the DNA. The sample yields some 130,000 clones, around 90% seen once. The source is a man aged 45-60 years with active COVID-19. Specimen: peripheral blood. The chain couples TRBV6-6 to TRBJ2-6; weak D call: TRBD1 (5 bases). The CDR3 DNA is TGTGCCAGCAGTCCAGGTGACAGAGCCTCCTCTGGGGCCAACGTCCTGACTTTC. Residues: CASSPGDRASSGANVLTF.